These T cell receptor beta chains were read from a single sample in a study of T-cell reconstitution after alpha-beta-depleted transplantation in children. TCRdb recomputed calls from the PCR reads with MiXCR, one row per CDR3 protein. The sample contains fewer than 1 million distinct CDR3 sequences, approximately 15% of which appear only once. The sample in question was PBMCs, mostly from graft donor cells, obtained 360 days after TCRalphabeta/CD19-depleted stem cell transplant. The receptors originated from a male patient between 10 and 17 years old who had a stem cell transplant for acute lymphoblastic leukemia, so the T cells may come from the graft donor. Both conserved end residues are part of each CDR3. D genes are given only for firm matches. Clone size is stated in some rows and not others, as once, few, many or a class when expanded.

TRBD1	TRBJ1-5	.	TRBV6-2/TRBV6-3	TGTGCCAGCAGACCGACAGGGAGGGATCAGCCCCAGCATTTT	CASRPTGRDQPQHF
.	TRBJ1-1	few	TRBV20-1	TGCAGTGCTAGAGATTCGCAGGGCGGGACTGAAGCTTTCTTT	CSARDSQGGTEAFF
TRBD2	TRBJ2-3	.	TRBV7-8	TGTGCCAGCAGCTTCCGGGACTACAGCACAGATACGCAGTATTTT	CASSFRDYSTDTQYF
.	TRBJ2-7	.	TRBV20-1	TGCAGTGCCCCCGCTGGGACAAGGCCCTACGAGCAGTACTTC	CSAPAGTRPYEQYF
.	TRBJ1-4	.	TRBV11-2	TGTGCCAGCAGCCAGCTTAATACCGGACAGGAAAAACTGTTTTTT	CASSQLNTGQEKLFF
.	TRBJ2-5	few	TRBV20-1	TGCAGTGCCAATCCCCTAGGTATAGAGACCCAGTACTTC	CSANPLGIETQYF
.	TRBJ1-1	.	TRBV27	TGTGCCAGCAGTTTATACGGGACTGAAGCTTTCTTT	CASSLYGTEAFF
.	TRBJ2-6	.	TRBV4-1	TGCGCCAGCAGCCAAGATAGAGGGCATGGGGCCAACGTCCTGACTTTC	CASSQDRGHGANVLTF
.	TRBJ2-2	.	TRBV19	TGTGCCAGTAGTTCTATTACGGACTCTTACTACACCGGGGAGCTGTTTTTT	CASSSITDSYYTGELFF
.	TRBJ2-4	.	TRBV9	TGTGCCAGCAGCGTAGCAGGTAGAGGAAACATTCAGTACTTC	CASSVAGRGNIQYF
TRBD1	TRBJ2-2	.	TRBV9	TGTGCCAGCAGCGTAGTGGGACAGGGTCTCACCGGGGAGCTGTTTTTT	CASSVVGQGLTGELFF
TRBD2	TRBJ2-3	.	TRBV19	TGTGCCAGTAGCCGGGGACTAGCGGTACTCACAGATACGCAGTATTTT	CASSRGLAVLTDTQYF